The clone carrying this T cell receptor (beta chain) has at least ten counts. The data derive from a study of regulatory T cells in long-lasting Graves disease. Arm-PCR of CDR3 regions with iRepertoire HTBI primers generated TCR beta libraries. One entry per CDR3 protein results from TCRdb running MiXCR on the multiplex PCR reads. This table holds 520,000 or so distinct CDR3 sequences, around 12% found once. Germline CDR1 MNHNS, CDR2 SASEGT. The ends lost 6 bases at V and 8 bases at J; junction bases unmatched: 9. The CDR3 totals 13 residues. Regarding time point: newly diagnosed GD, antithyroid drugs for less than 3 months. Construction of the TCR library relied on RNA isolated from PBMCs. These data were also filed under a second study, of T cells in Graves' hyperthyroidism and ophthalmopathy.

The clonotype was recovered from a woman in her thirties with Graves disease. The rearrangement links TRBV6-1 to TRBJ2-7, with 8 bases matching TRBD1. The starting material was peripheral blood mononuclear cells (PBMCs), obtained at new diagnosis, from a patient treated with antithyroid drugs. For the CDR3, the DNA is TGTGCCAGCAGACCCGGGACAGGAACGCAGCAGTACTTC. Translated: CASRPGTGTQQYF.